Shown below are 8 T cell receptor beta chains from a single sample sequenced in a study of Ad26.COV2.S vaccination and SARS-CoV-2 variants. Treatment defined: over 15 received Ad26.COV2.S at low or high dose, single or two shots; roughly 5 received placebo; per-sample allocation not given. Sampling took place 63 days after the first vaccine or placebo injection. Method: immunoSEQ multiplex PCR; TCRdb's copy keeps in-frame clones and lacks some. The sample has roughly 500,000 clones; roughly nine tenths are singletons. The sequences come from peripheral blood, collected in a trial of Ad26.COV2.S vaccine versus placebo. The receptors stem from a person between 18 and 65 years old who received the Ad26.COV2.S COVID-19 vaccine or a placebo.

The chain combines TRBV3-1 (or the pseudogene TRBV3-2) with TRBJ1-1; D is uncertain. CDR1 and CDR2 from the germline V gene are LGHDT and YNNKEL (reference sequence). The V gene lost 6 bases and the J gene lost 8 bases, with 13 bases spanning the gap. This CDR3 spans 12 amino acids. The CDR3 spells CASSSSFREAFF. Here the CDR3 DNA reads TGTGCCAGCAGTTCTTCCTTCAGGGAAGCTTTCTTT.

In nucleotides, the CDR3 is TGCAGCGTGACCGGGACAGGGGGTTTCGGGACTGAAGCTTTCTTT. It specifies CSVTGTGGFGTEAFF. The genes are TRBV29-1 and TRBJ1-1; 11 bases match TRBD1. This CDR3 is 15 amino acids long. With 6 bases clipped from V and 5 bases from J, the junction kept 11 bases outside the gene matches. Germline values: CDR1 SQVTM, CDR2 ANQGSEA.

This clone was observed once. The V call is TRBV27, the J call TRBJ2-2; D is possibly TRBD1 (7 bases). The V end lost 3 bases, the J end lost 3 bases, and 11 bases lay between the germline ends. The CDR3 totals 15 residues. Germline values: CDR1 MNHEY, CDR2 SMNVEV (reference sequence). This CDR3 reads CASSFQGGDTGELFF. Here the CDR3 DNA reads TGTGCCAGCAGTTTCCAGGGGGGAGACACCGGGGAGCTGTTTTTT.

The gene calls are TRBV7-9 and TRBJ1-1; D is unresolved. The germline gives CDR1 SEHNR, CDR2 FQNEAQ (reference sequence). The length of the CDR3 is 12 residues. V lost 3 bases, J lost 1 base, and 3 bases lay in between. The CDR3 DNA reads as TGTGCCAGCAGCTTTTCGAACACTGAAGCTTTCTTT. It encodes CASSFSNTEAFF.

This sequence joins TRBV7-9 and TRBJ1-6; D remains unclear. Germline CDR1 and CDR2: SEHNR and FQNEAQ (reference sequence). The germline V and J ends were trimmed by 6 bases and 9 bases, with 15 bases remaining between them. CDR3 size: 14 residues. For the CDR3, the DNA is TGTGCCAGCAGTATACCCCGGGTTGGTTCACCCCTCCACTTT. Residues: CASSIPRVGSPLHF.

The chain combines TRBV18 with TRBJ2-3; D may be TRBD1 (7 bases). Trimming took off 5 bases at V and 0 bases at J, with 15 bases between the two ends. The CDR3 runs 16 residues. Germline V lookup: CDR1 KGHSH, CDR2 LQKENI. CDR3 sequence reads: CASSNQGGRSTDTQYF. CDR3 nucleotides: TGTGCCAGCTCAAACCAGGGGGGCCGAAGCACAGATACGCAGTATTTT.

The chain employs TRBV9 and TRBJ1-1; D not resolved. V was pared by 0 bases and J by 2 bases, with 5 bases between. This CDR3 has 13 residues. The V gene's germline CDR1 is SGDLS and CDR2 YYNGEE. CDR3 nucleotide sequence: TGTGCCAGCAGCGTAGTAACTAACACTGAAGCTTTCTTT. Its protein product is CASSVVTNTEAFF. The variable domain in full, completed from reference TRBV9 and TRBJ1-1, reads DSGVTQTPKHLITATGQRVTLRCSPRSGDLSVYWYQQSLDQGLQFLIQYYNGEERAKGNILERFSAQQFPDLHSELNLSSLELGDSALYFCASSVVTNTEAFFGQGTRLTVV.

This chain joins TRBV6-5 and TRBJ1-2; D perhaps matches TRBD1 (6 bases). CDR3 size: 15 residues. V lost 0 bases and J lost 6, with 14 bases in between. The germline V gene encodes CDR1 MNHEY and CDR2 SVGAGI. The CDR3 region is CASSYSRGGSDGYTF. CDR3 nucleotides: TGTGCCAGCAGTTACTCGAGAGGGGGATCGGATGGCTACACCTTC.